Following are 10 T cell receptor beta chains from one sample sequenced in a study of T cells in Graves' hyperthyroidism and ophthalmopathy (dated by TCRdb to 2018 to 2020). Library construction relied on multiplex PCR. The reads were generated on an Illumina HiSeq 2000. Amplification of TCR beta CDR3 regions was carried out from RNA transcripts. The first round of RT-PCR for the TCR CDR3 was performed with the HTBI primer set and the Qiagen OneStep RT-PCR kit. TCRdb reworked the public reads: Q25 trimming with fastp, MiXCR clone assembly, productive beta chains retained. Entries are consolidated by CDR3 protein sequence, retaining the most common genes and DNA. The sample table holds approximately 410,000 distinct CDR3 sequences, of which roughly 15% were seen once. Over 10% of the sample is held by the ten biggest clonotypes. The sequenced sample consisted of blood. These receptor sequences come from a man younger than 35 with Graves' ophthalmopathy.

This clonotype was detected ten times or more. Compared with germline, one end of the junction differs, possibly owing to a read error. The rearrangement joins TRBV5-8 to TRBJ2-1; 9 bases align to TRBD1. The CDR3 has 15 amino acids. CDR1 is SGHTS, CDR2 YDEGEE, per germline. The CDR3 DNA reads TGCGCCAGCAGCTTCCGGGACAGGGTTTACAATGAGCAGTTCTTC. It is translated as CASSFRDRVYNEQFF. Using reference TRBV5-8 and TRBJ2-1 for the parts outside the CDR3, the full variable domain is EAGVTQSPTHLIKTRGQQATLRCSPISGHTSVYWYQQALGLGLQFLLWYDEGEERNRGNFPPRFSGRQFPNYSSELNVNALELEDSALYLCASSFRDRVYNEQFFGPGTRLTVL.

This clonotype was recorded many times. The genes are TRBV7-2 and TRBJ2-5, with D hard to call. Germline assignment: CDR1 SGHTA and CDR2 FQGNSA. CDR3 length equals 13 residues. The V and J ends lost 3 bases and 0 bases respectively, with 5 bases between them. The CDR3 is CASSFANQETQYF. DNA for the CDR3: TGTGCCAGCAGCTTTGCGAACCAAGAGACCCAGTACTTC. The variable domain in full, with the rest retrieved from reference TRBV7-2 and TRBJ2-5, is GAGVSQSPSNKVTEKGKDVELRCDPISGHTALYWYRQSLGQGLEFLIYFQGNSAPDKSGLPSDRFSAERTGGSVSTLTIQRTQQEDSAVYLCASSFANQETQYFGPGTRLLVL.

This clonotype was seen a few times. This sequence joins TRBV4-1 and TRBJ2-5; 7 bases are shared with TRBD1. CDR1 MGHRA and CDR2 YSYEKL come from the germline V gene. The CDR3 is 14 residues long. The V gene end was trimmed by 2 bases and the J gene end by 5 bases; junction bases not matched to a gene: 5. The CDR3 coding sequence is TGCGCCAGCAGCCAATCAACAGGGGACGAGACCCAGTACTTC. Protein: CASSQSTGDETQYF.

The V and J genes are TRBV7-9 and TRBJ1-1; D gene uncertain. CDR1 and CDR2 from the germline V gene are SEHNR and FQNEAQ (reference sequence). V lost 0 bases, J lost 1 base, and 9 bases lay in between. CDR3 length equals 15 residues. This CDR3 reads CASSLAVQRNTEAFF. As DNA, the CDR3 is TGTGCCAGCAGCTTAGCTGTCCAGAGGAACACTGAAGCTTTCTTT.

This clonotype has at least ten counts. V gene TRBV11-2 combines with J gene TRBJ1-2; D is unclear. The CDR3 has 13 residues. The germline CDR1 and CDR2 sequences are SGHAT and FQNNGV. The germline V and J ends were trimmed by 4 bases and 0 bases, with 6 bases remaining between them. Written as DNA, the CDR3 is TGTGCCAGCAGCTCCCTAGCTAACTATGGCTACACCTTC. Residues: CASSSLANYGYTF.

The CDR3 bases are TGTGCCAGCAGGCCCCCCTTGGGGGGGAACACTGAAGCTTTCTTT. Translating gives CASRPPLGGNTEAFF. This chain uses TRBV6-1 with TRBJ1-1; D is perhaps TRBD1 (5 bases). Germline V CDR1 and CDR2: MNHNS, SASEGT. V dropped 6 bases and J dropped 1 base, with 15 bases sitting between them. This CDR3 comprises 15 residues.

There are a few counts of this clonotype. The chain has TRBV12-3 or TRBV12-4 and TRBJ1-3; tentatively, D is TRBD1 (5 bases). This CDR3 comprises 16 residues. V was cut by 3 bases and J by 1 base, with 13 bases left in between. The CDR3 DNA follows: TGTGCCAGCAGTTTTGCCCCAGGGTGGTCTGGAAACACCATATATTTT. This codes for CASSFAPGWSGNTIYF.

This clonotype was seen a few times. At one boundary the junction diverges from the germline segment, which might be a read error. The gene calls are TRBV6-9 and TRBJ1-2; no definite D call. The CDR3 loop spans 13 amino acids. Germline assignment: CDR1 MNHGY and CDR2 SVAAGI. DNA of the CDR3: TGCGCCAGCAGCGCTGACCAGAACGATGGCTACACCTTC. Translated: CASSADQNDGYTF.

This clonotype was recorded many times. The chain uses TRBV20-1 and TRBJ1-5; no definite D call. The CDR3 runs to 15 residues. Trimming left V 5 bases short and J 2 bases short, with 16 bases between. The germline CDR1 and CDR2 sequences are DFQATT and SNEGSKA (reference sequence). In DNA, the CDR3 is TGCAGTGCTGAAAGGACCCGGTTCGGCAATCAGCCCCAGCATTTT. It translates to CSAERTRFGNQPQHF.

This chain links TRBV28 with TRBJ2-4; 9 bases map to TRBD2. V gave up 7 bases and J gave up 5 bases; unmatched junction bases: 12. The CDR3 is made up of 16 amino acids. CDR1 is MDHEN, CDR2 SYDVKM, per germline. The CDR3 loop is CASTSAGGPGENIQYF. Written as DNA, the CDR3 is TGTGCCAGCACCTCGGCGGGAGGGCCGGGGGAAAACATTCAGTACTTC.